This T cell receptor (beta chain) was captured in a study of blood T cell repertoires in COVID-19. Germline values: CDR1 LNHDA, CDR2 SQIVND (reference sequence). With V trimmed by 4 bases and J by 3 bases, 2 bases remained unmatched. This CDR3 has 13 residues. Some clones are missing from TCRdb's copy, which holds only in-frame ones; the method was immunoSEQ multiplex PCR. The sample lists roughly 290,000 clones; 70% to 90% were seen once. The sequenced sample consisted of PBMCs or T cells enriched from blood (not recorded which). The chain is built from TRBV19 and TRBJ1-1; TRBD1 agrees at 7 bases. This TCR was sampled from a man between 25 and 39 years old who had recovered from COVID-19. The CDR3 sequence: CASSTDRDTEAFF. The CDR3 region has the DNA TGTGCCAGTAGTACCGACAGGGACACTGAAGCTTTCTTT.